The T cell receptor beta chain under discussion was sequenced for a study of blood T cell repertoires in COVID-19. Study-wide context: Material from acute and convalescent COVID-19 was sourced from the United States, Italy and Spain. The analysed material was cDNA or gDNA that came from T cells, B-cell-depleted T cells, or PBMCs.

CDR1 and CDR2 from the germline V gene are SEHNR and FQNEAQ (reference sequence). Trimming took 4 bases from V and 5 from J; bases not matched to a gene: 11. This CDR3 has 17 residues. Study processing details: Reference gene primer amplification yielded estimated nucleated cell counts. Only in-frame clones appear in the TCRdb table, and some are missing; sequencing was by immunoSEQ multiplex PCR. Clone size and the V and J calls come from that table; the DNA yielded D and trimming. Of some 180,000 clones detected, about four fifths appear once; the ten largest clones hold roughly 7%. This clonotype originated in a human donor in a cohort sampled during active COVID-19. Material: peripheral blood. This sequence joins TRBV7-9 and TRBJ2-3; TRBD2 agrees at 11 bases. The CDR3 DNA reads as TGTGCCAGCAGCTCGCTGACTAGCGGGGTAGCTGGAGATACGCAGTATTTT. Residues: CASSSLTSGVAGDTQYF.